A single sample gave rise to the 19 T cell receptor beta chains below, sequenced in a study of cytomegalovirus exposure and HLA in healthy donors. Primers included in the PCR were 60 Vbeta and 13 Jbeta primers. This table comes from immunoSEQ multiplex PCR, and its TCRdb copy is limited to in-frame clones, with some not included. The table shows about 180,000 clones, with 65% to 85% occurring only once. The sample was PBMCs. All receptors derive from a woman between 45 and 65 years old in good health and CMV-seropositive.

The rearrangement joins TRBV7-9 to TRBJ1-4; the match to TRBD1 covers 9 bases. In germline, CDR1 is SEHNR, CDR2 FQNEAQ (reference sequence). With V trimmed by 5 bases and J by 4 bases, 5 bases remained unmatched. CDR3 length: 15 amino acids. The CDR3 bases are TGTGCCAGCAGCCCGGGACAGGGTTTTAATGAAAAACTGTTTTTT. This gives the protein CASSPGQGFNEKLFF.

This clone was seen once. The chain employs TRBV5-1 and TRBJ2-3, with 10 bases matching TRBD2. J gave up 0 bases and V 0 bases, and 7 bases lay outside the gene matches. The CDR3 has 18 amino acids. From germline, CDR1 is SGHRS and CDR2 YFSETQ. As DNA, the CDR3 is TGCGCCAGCAGCTTGGTGCCTAGCGGGGGCTCTAGCACAGATACGCAGTATTTT. This sequence encodes CASSLVPSGGSSTDTQYF.

The rearrangement joins TRBV6-1 to TRBJ1-2; D is possibly TRBD1 (5 bases). Looked up from germline, CDR1 is MNHNS and CDR2 is SASEGT. This CDR3 contains 17 residues. V lost 1 base to trimming and J lost 4 bases, with 19 bases between them. This CDR3 is CASSEGSGGGLAYGYTF. The CDR3 nucleotides are TGTGCCAGCAGTGAAGGATCTGGGGGAGGGCTGGCCTATGGCTACACCTTC.

This clone came up a few times. The rearrangement links TRBV7-8 to TRBJ1-5, with D unresolved. This CDR3 has 16 amino acids. The ends were cut back, 5 bases at V and 4 bases at J, with 18 bases in the middle. CDR1 and CDR2 from the germline V gene are SGHVS and FQNEAQ. The CDR3 is CASSPLGRGNNQPQHF. CDR3 nucleotides: TGTGCCAGCAGCCCCCTCGGCCGCGGGAATAATCAGCCCCAGCATTTT.

The chain couples TRBV28 to TRBJ2-5; weak D call: TRBD2 (6 bases). V was pared by 5 bases and J by 1 base, with 11 bases between. There are 14 residues in the CDR3. CDR1 is MDHEN, CDR2 SYDVKM, per germline. CDR3 sequence: CASSVGTSQETQYF. The DNA of the CDR3 is TGTGCCAGCAGTGTCGGGACTTCCCAAGAGACCCAGTACTTC. Supplemented by reference TRBV28 and TRBJ2-5, the full variable domain reads DVKVTQSSRYLVKRTGEKVFLECVQDMDHENMFWYRQDPGLGLRLIYFSYDVKMKEKGDIPEGYSVSREKKERFSLILESASTNQTSMYLCASSVGTSQETQYFGPGTRLLVL.

CDR3 loop: CASSREGRETDTQYF. CDR3 DNA: TGTGCCAGTAGTAGAGAGGGAAGGGAGACAGATACGCAGTATTTT. The V call is TRBV19, the J call TRBJ2-3; D might be TRBD2 (5 bases). This CDR3 spans 15 amino acids. V was pared by 4 bases and J by 3 bases, with 14 bases between. Germline assignment: CDR1 LNHDA and CDR2 SQIVND (reference sequence).

V usage is TRBV30 and J usage is TRBJ2-7; a weak D match, TRBD1 (6 bases). This CDR3 is 14 amino acids long. Deletions cut 1 base from V and 3 bases from J, with 13 bases between. Germline values: CDR1 GTSNPN, CDR2 SVGIG (reference sequence). The CDR3: CAWSGLVRGYEQYF. The CDR3 DNA follows: TGTGCCTGGAGTGGTTTGGTCAGGGGCTACGAGCAGTACTTC.

The CDR3 bases are TGTGCCAGTAGTATGGGGTCCGGGACAGGGGCAGACACTGAAGCTTTCTTT. Translated, it gives CASSMGSGTGADTEAFF. The gene calls are TRBV19 and TRBJ1-1; 10 positions match TRBD1. The CDR3 extends over 17 amino acids. Germline V gives CDR1 LNHDA, CDR2 SQIVND (reference sequence). V shed 3 bases, J shed 3 bases, and the junction held 10 bases outside the gene matches. Supplemented by reference TRBV19 and TRBJ1-1, the full variable domain reads DGGITQSPKYLFRKEGQNVTLSCEQNLNHDAMYWYRQDPGQGLRLIYYSQIVNDFQKGDIAEGYSVSREKKESFPLTVTSAQKNPTAFYLCASSMGSGTGADTEAFFGQGTRLTVV.

The chain is built from TRBV9 and TRBJ2-6, with D uncertain. The germline V gene has CDR1 SGDLS and CDR2 YYNGEE. The V gene lost 0 bases and the J gene lost 0 bases, with 7 bases spanning the gap. The CDR3 length is 16 residues. CDR3 amino acids: CASSVAGYSGANVLTF. CDR3 in DNA: TGTGCCAGCAGCGTAGCGGGTTACTCTGGGGCCAACGTCCTGACTTTC.

The chain joins TRBV7-9 to TRBJ2-1; TRBD2 matches 9 bases. This CDR3 has 12 amino acids. Germline V gene sequence: CDR1 SEHNR, CDR2 FQNEAQ (reference sequence). V was pared by 5 bases and J by 9 bases, with 2 bases of the junction left unmatched. The CDR3 region is CASSQAGGEQFF. The DNA of the CDR3 is TGTGCCAGCAGCCAAGCGGGGGGTGAGCAGTTCTTC. Together with reference TRBV7-9 and TRBJ2-1, the CDR3 gives the full variable domain: DTGVSQNPRHKITKRGQNVTFRCDPISEHNRLYWYRQTLGQGPEFLTYFQNEAQLEKSRLLSDRFSAERPKGSFSTLEIQRTEQGDSAMYLCASSQAGGEQFFGPGTRLTVL.

This chain joins TRBV5-4 and TRBJ1-4, with D hard to call. The germline V gene has CDR1 SGHNT and CDR2 YYREEE (reference sequence). V was cut by 1 base and J by 5 bases, with 9 bases left in between. This CDR3 is 14 amino acids long. The CDR3 sequence: CASSLWASNEKLFF. The CDR3 DNA reads as TGTGCCAGCAGCTTGTGGGCCTCGAATGAAAAACTGTTTTTT. Filled out from reference TRBV5-4 and TRBJ1-4, the complete variable domain reads ETGVTQSPTHLIKTRGQQVTLRCSSQSGHNTVSWYQQALGQGPQFIFQYYREEENGRGNFPPRFSGLQFPNYSSELNVNALELDDSALYLCASSLWASNEKLFFGSGTQLSVL.

The V call is TRBV9, the J call TRBJ1-3, with unresolved D. The V and J ends lost 0 bases and 4 bases respectively, with 23 bases between them. There are 19 residues in the CDR3. CDR1 is SGDLS and CDR2 is YYNGEE in the germline V gene. CDR3 in DNA: TGTGCCAGCAGCGTAGTAGGTGGGGAGGGCAGGACGGGAGGAAACACCATATATTTT. It specifies CASSVVGGEGRTGGNTIYF.

The chain carries TRBV28 and TRBJ2-2; TRBD1 matches at 7 bases. The CDR3 extends over 13 amino acids. The V and J ends lost 6 bases and 6 bases, in that order; junction bases with no gene match: 4. Germline V lookup: CDR1 MDHEN, CDR2 SYDVKM. The CDR3 region is CASRRGPAGELFF. DNA of the CDR3: TGTGCCAGCAGAAGGGGGCCCGCCGGGGAGCTGTTTTTT. Filled out from reference TRBV28 and TRBJ2-2, the complete variable domain reads DVKVTQSSRYLVKRTGEKVFLECVQDMDHENMFWYRQDPGLGLRLIYFSYDVKMKEKGDIPEGYSVSREKKERFSLILESASTNQTSMYLCASRRGPAGELFFGEGSRLTVL.

In this sample, this clone turned up a few times. V usage is TRBV2 and J usage is TRBJ2-4; 9 nucleotides agree with TRBD2. Germline lookup yields CDR1 SNHLY and CDR2 FYNNEI. Trimming removed 4 bases from V and 9 bases from J; junction bases left unmatched: 7. This CDR3 has 14 residues. The CDR3 nucleotides are TGTGCCAGCAGTGTTTCAGCGGGAGGAGGCATTCAGTACTTC. Its protein is CASSVSAGGGIQYF.

The chain uses TRBV9 and TRBJ1-2, with D tentatively TRBD1 (5 bases). Germline values: CDR1 SGDLS, CDR2 YYNGEE. This CDR3 has 14 residues. Trimming pared 4 bases from V and 0 bases from J, leaving 10 bases between. The CDR3 nucleotides read TGTGCCAGCAGCCGGACATCCTCTAACTATGGCTACACCTTC. Translating gives CASSRTSSNYGYTF.

The J gene is TRBJ2-5, the V gene TRBV19; D may be TRBD1 (5 bases). The J call may be in error: the DNA end matches TRBJ2-7 better. Germline lookup yields CDR1 LNHDA and CDR2 SQIVND (reference sequence). This CDR3 has 16 residues. This CDR3 reads CASSIEVQASFYEQYF. The CDR3 DNA reads as TGTGCCAGTAGTATAGAGGTACAGGCAAGCTTTTACGAGCAGTACTTC.

V usage is TRBV5-1 and J usage is TRBJ2-5; D ambiguous. This CDR3 comprises 14 residues. CDR1 and CDR2 from the germline V gene are SGHRS and YFSETQ. V lost 1 base and J lost 5, with 12 bases in between. Here the CDR3 DNA reads TGCGCCAGCAGCTTGTTAACCCCCGGGGAGACCCAGTACTTC. Residues: CASSLLTPGETQYF.

This chain uses TRBV9 with TRBJ2-5; D call uncertain. Germline lookup yields CDR1 SGDLS and CDR2 YYNGEE. The V gene lost 0 bases and the J gene lost 5 bases, with 5 bases spanning the gap. This CDR3 is built from 12 residues. CDR3 nucleotide sequence: TGTGCCAGCAGCGTAGATGAGGAGACCCAGTACTTC. This sequence encodes CASSVDEETQYF. Supplemented by reference TRBV9 and TRBJ2-5, the full variable domain reads DSGVTQTPKHLITATGQRVTLRCSPRSGDLSVYWYQQSLDQGLQFLIQYYNGEERAKGNILERFSAQQFPDLHSELNLSSLELGDSALYFCASSVDEETQYFGPGTRLLVL.

The V gene is TRBV30, the J gene TRBJ1-1; TRBD1 matches at 7 bases. Germline-derived CDR1 and CDR2 are GTSNPN and SVGIG (reference sequence). Losses at the gene ends were 4 bases for V and 4 bases for J; bases not matched to a gene: 9. The CDR3 contains 14 residues. This CDR3 reads CAWTITGAGTEAFF. The CDR3 DNA reads as TGTGCCTGGACTATTACAGGGGCTGGCACTGAAGCTTTCTTT.